The 25 T cell receptor beta chains below all came from one sample that was sequenced in a study of spatial heterogeneity in lung cancer. Time point of the sample: sample taken at primary tumor resection. Extraction of whole RNA from tumor, nontumor lung or frozen PBMC preceded unsorted sequencing. TCRdb reanalysed the 5' RACE reads using MiXCR and keeps one entry per CDR3 protein. The data show about 2,200 distinct CDR3 sequences, around 16% seen once. The sequencing here drew on PBMCs, taken at surgery. The receptors originated from a male donor with early-stage non-small cell lung cancer.

This sequence joins TRBV6-6 and TRBJ2-2; D remains ambiguous. Trimming removed 2 bases at V and 0 bases at J, with 19 bases between. The CDR3 runs 19 residues. Germline CDR1 MNHNY, CDR2 SVGAGI (reference sequence). CDR3 coding DNA: TGTGCCAGCAGTTACCCGATGGATCCAAGAATTTCGAACACCGGGGAGCTGTTTTTT. Protein: CASSYPMDPRISNTGELFF.

The chain combines TRBV20-1 with TRBJ1-1; the D gene is possibly TRBD1 (6 bases). The CDR3 has 15 residues. Per germline, CDR1 DFQATT and CDR2 SNEGSKA (reference sequence). V lost 0 bases and J lost 1, with 12 bases in between. The DNA for the CDR3 is TGCAGTGCTAGAGACTTCAGGGGACCGAACACTGAAGCTTTCTTT. The encoded protein is CSARDFRGPNTEAFF.

This clonotype was counted once. The genes are TRBV7-9 and TRBJ1-1; weak D call: TRBD1 (5 bases). The CDR3 length is 14 residues. Per germline, CDR1 SEHNR and CDR2 FQNEAQ (reference sequence). The germline V and J ends were trimmed by 11 bases and 0 bases, with 16 bases remaining between them. The CDR3 DNA reads TGTGCCTCACAGGACGTACTCATGAACACTGAAGCTTTCTTT. The encoded protein is CASQDVLMNTEAFF.

This chain joins TRBV12-3 or TRBV12-4 and TRBJ2-2; 9 bases agree with TRBD1. This CDR3 has 16 residues. With V trimmed by 2 bases and J by 6 bases, 7 bases remained unmatched. The CDR3 here is CASSLPGQGRSGELFF. The DNA for the CDR3 is TGTGCCAGCAGTTTACCGGGACAGGGAAGATCCGGGGAGCTGTTTTTT.

In its sample, this clonotype was seen many times. The rearrangement joins TRBV28 to TRBJ1-2; TRBD1 aligns across 7 bases. CDR1 is MDHEN, CDR2 SYDVKM, per germline. The CDR3 covers 17 residues. The ends lost 5 bases at V and 8 bases at J; junction bases unmatched: 20. The CDR3 reads CASSPRPTGLIRKGYTF. CDR3 DNA: TGTGCCAGCAGTCCAAGGCCGACAGGGCTCATAAGGAAGGGCTACACCTTC.

The table lists this clonotype with a few counts. The chain carries TRBV29-1 and TRBJ2-3; maybe TRBD2 (7 bases). Germline CDR1 reads SQVTM; CDR2 reads ANQGSEA. V lost 5 bases and J lost 6, with 12 bases in between. The CDR3 spans 12 residues. The CDR3 nucleotides read TGCAGCGTTAGTGCGGGGGCTGATACGCAGTATTTT. As protein: CSVSAGADTQYF.

This clonotype is labeled large (0.1 to 1%). The rearrangement links TRBV20-1 to TRBJ2-7; maybe TRBD1 (6 bases). Germline V gives CDR1 DFQATT, CDR2 SNEGSKA (reference sequence). CDR3 length: 15 residues. V was clipped by 3 bases and J by 2 bases, with 17 bases between them. CDR3 residues: CSASWLQGVTYEQYF. The CDR3 DNA reads TGCAGTGCTAGTTGGTTACAGGGTGTAACCTACGAGCAGTACTTC.

This clonotype occurred a few times. The V and J genes are TRBV7-9 and TRBJ2-3; perhaps TRBD2 as D (5 bases). Germline assignment: CDR1 SEHNR and CDR2 FQNEAQ (reference sequence). CDR3 length: 16 residues. V dropped 7 bases and J dropped 6 bases, with 23 bases sitting between them. The CDR3 region is CASTQDPRSGIDTQYF. In nucleotides, the CDR3 is TGTGCCAGCACCCAAGATCCGAGGTCGGGGATTGATACGCAGTATTTT.

This rearrangement joins TRBV5-1 to TRBJ2-1, with 7 bases aligning to TRBD2. After removal of 5 bases from V and 3 bases from J, the junction contained 2 bases not matched to a gene. There are 13 residues in the CDR3. Germline CDR1 reads SGHRS; CDR2 reads YFSETQ. The CDR3, as DNA: TGCGCCAGCAGACCGGGAGGCTACAATGAGCAGTTCTTC. Its translation: CASRPGGYNEQFF.

This clonotype was seen at least ten times. The chain combines TRBV27 with TRBJ1-1; 9 nucleotides line up with TRBD1. The CDR3 covers 14 residues. V was pared by 6 bases and J by 4 bases, with 6 bases of the junction left unmatched. Germline assignment: CDR1 MNHEY and CDR2 SMNVEV (reference sequence). CDR3 DNA sequence: TGTGCCAGCAGCGGGACAGGGAGAATCACTGAAGCTTTCTTT. Residues: CASSGTGRITEAFF.

This clonotype has a count of ten or more. V usage is TRBV7-2 and J usage is TRBJ2-7; 11 nucleotides align to TRBD2. The CDR3 is 15 residues long. The germline V gene has CDR1 SGHTA and CDR2 FQGNSA. Trimming removed 5 bases from V and 1 base from J; junction bases left unmatched: 4. CDR3 bases: TGTGCCAGCAGCGTCGGGACTAGCGGATCCTACGAGCAGTACTTC. Its translation is CASSVGTSGSYEQYF.

This chain uses TRBV20-1 with TRBJ1-2; D gene unclear. V was pared by 6 bases and J by 3 bases, with 8 bases between. This CDR3 has 11 residues. Germline V CDR1 and CDR2: DFQATT, SNEGSKA (reference sequence). The CDR3 spells CSAEAYYGYTF. The CDR3 bases are TGCAGTGCGGAGGCCTACTATGGCTACACCTTC.

This clonotype came up once. This rearrangement joins TRBV7-9 to TRBJ2-1; TRBD2 matches at 14 bases. The junction had 10 bases not matched to a gene; V was cut back by 6 bases and J by 9 bases. The germline gives CDR1 SEHNR, CDR2 FQNEAQ (reference sequence). CDR3 length: 16 residues. The CDR3 sequence: CASRYGTSGSLAEQFF. The DNA of the CDR3 is TGTGCCAGCAGATACGGGACTAGCGGGAGTTTGGCTGAGCAGTTCTTC.

In this sample, this clonotype turned up many times. CDR3 sequence: CASSLSMGREGRYNEQFF. CDR3 DNA sequence: TGTGCCAGCAGTTTATCCATGGGGCGAGAGGGCCGATACAATGAGCAGTTCTTC. This chain links TRBV27 with TRBJ2-1; D might be TRBD1 or TRBD2, each matching 5 bases. The germline gives CDR1 MNHEY, CDR2 SMNVEV (reference sequence). Trimming removed 0 bases from V and 4 bases from J, with 19 bases in between. The CDR3 covers 18 residues.

Many counts were recorded for this clonotype. CDR3 region: CASSFRKGSDPGELFF. The CDR3 region has the DNA TGTGCCAGCAGTTTTCGTAAGGGTAGTGATCCCGGGGAGCTGTTTTTT. This chain links TRBV12-3 or TRBV12-4 with TRBJ2-2; no clear D. The length of the CDR3 is 16 residues. V was clipped by 3 bases and J by 6 bases, with 17 bases between them.

In its sample, this clonotype is medium-sized (0.01 to 0.1%). CDR3 loop: CSARVELRATRQYF. CDR3 bases: TGCAGTGCTAGAGTGGAGTTAAGGGCGACGAGGCAGTACTTC. The genes are TRBV20-1 and TRBJ2-7, with D unclear. Germline values: CDR1 DFQATT, CDR2 SNEGSKA (reference sequence). Deletions cut 1 base from V and 9 bases from J, with 19 bases between. The CDR3 covers 14 residues.

By frequency in the sample, this clonotype is medium-sized. The rearrangement links TRBV4-2 to TRBJ2-7, with 12 positions matching TRBD2. With 3 bases clipped from V and 12 bases from J, the junction kept 9 bases outside the gene matches. In germline, CDR1 is LGHNA, CDR2 YNFKEQ. This CDR3 comprises 14 residues. The CDR3 is CASSHGLAGSPPYF. The CDR3 DNA sequence: TGTGCCAGCAGCCATGGACTAGCGGGGTCGCCTCCGTACTTC.

This clonotype was counted many times. The chain recombines TRBV10-3 with TRBJ2-3, with 9 bases identical to TRBD1. Germline CDR1 ENHRY, CDR2 SYGVKD. The V gene end was trimmed by 4 bases and the J gene end by 6 bases; junction bases not matched to a gene: 5. The CDR3 is 14 amino acids. The CDR3 loop is CAISGDREADTQYF. DNA of the CDR3: TGTGCCATCAGTGGGGACAGGGAGGCGGATACGCAGTATTTT.

This clonotype is labeled as medium-sized. The chain combines TRBV29-1 with TRBJ2-3; no firm D call. From germline, CDR1 is SQVTM and CDR2 ANQGSEA. The V end lost 6 bases, the J end lost 7 bases, and 8 bases lay between the germline ends. The CDR3 has 10 amino acids. The CDR3 loop is CSVHSHTQYF. Here the CDR3 DNA reads TGCAGCGTGCATAGCCATACGCAGTATTTT.

This clonotype was picked up many times. V usage is TRBV6-5 and J usage is TRBJ2-5, with TRBD1 matching 7 bases. Germline V gives CDR1 MNHEY, CDR2 SVGAGI. Trimming took 6 bases from V and 6 from J; bases not matched to a gene: 4. The CDR3 runs 12 residues. DNA for the CDR3: TGTGCCAGCAGGACAGGGTTGAAGACCCAGTACTTC. Its protein product is CASRTGLKTQYF.

By frequency in the sample, this clonotype is medium-sized. The chain employs TRBV5-1 and TRBJ1-3, with D unclear. The V and J ends lost 0 bases and 2 bases respectively, with 9 bases between them. Looked up from germline, CDR1 is SGHRS and CDR2 is YFSETQ. The CDR3 runs to 15 residues. The CDR3: CASSLEAGTGNTIYF. CDR3 bases: TGCGCCAGCAGCTTGGAAGCCGGCACTGGAAACACCATATATTTT.

In this sample, this clonotype turned up many times. The gene calls are TRBV7-2 and TRBJ2-5, with TRBD1 matching 10 bases. This CDR3 has 15 residues. Per germline, CDR1 SGHTA and CDR2 FQGNSA. J lost 4 bases, V lost 3 bases, and 5 bases had no gene match. The CDR3 region has the DNA TGTGCCAGCAGCTTCCCGACAGGGGGCAGAGAGACCCAGTACTTC. This translates into CASSFPTGGRETQYF.

This clonotype was detected ten times or more. J is TRBJ1-1 and V is TRBV4-3; D remains ambiguous. CDR3 size: 14 residues. Trimming took 4 bases from V and 1 from J, leaving 10 bases between them. Looked up from germline, CDR1 is LGHNA and CDR2 is YSLEER. The CDR3 DNA reads TGCGCCAGCAGCCCCGAAACGGGGAACACTGAAGCTTTCTTT. Its translation: CASSPETGNTEAFF.

The gene calls are TRBV7-6 and TRBJ2-3, with a weak D call TRBD2 (6 bases). This CDR3 region has 14 residues. V gave up 5 bases and J gave up 3 bases, with 12 bases separating them. Germline V lookup: CDR1 SGHVS, CDR2 FNYEAQ. The CDR3, as DNA: TGTGCCAGCAGCCCGACCGGGACTACAGATACGCAGTATTTT. This encodes CASSPTGTTDTQYF.

This clonotype is deemed medium-sized. The chain is built from TRBV6-6 and TRBJ2-3, with 7 bases aligning to TRBD2. The J segment lost 11 bases and the V segment lost 2 bases, leaving 4 bases of the junction unmatched. This CDR3 is built from 12 residues. In germline, CDR1 is MNHNY, CDR2 SVGAGI (reference sequence). The CDR3 nucleotides are TGTGCCAGCAGTTACAGCGGGGTTGAGCAGTATTTT. Its protein is CASSYSGVEQYF.